This TCR beta chain was sequenced during a study of blood T cell repertoires in COVID-19. The CDR3 has 16 residues. The germline V gene has CDR1 SGHVS and CDR2 FQNEAQ. With V trimmed by 4 bases and J by 6 bases, 13 bases remained unmatched. TCRdb's table, derived via immunoSEQ multiplex PCR, lists solely in-frame clones and lacks some. The sample lists approximately 110,000 clones; about 94% were seen once. This receptor was identified in a man aged 50-60 years with COVID-19, enrolled during active disease. V usage is TRBV7-8 and J usage is TRBJ1-1; 8 nucleotides line up with TRBD1. The sample taken for sequencing was peripheral blood. CDR3 region: CASSSLRQGRRAEAFF. The DNA of the CDR3 is TGTGCCAGCAGCTCCTTACGACAGGGGAGGAGAGCTGAAGCTTTCTTT.